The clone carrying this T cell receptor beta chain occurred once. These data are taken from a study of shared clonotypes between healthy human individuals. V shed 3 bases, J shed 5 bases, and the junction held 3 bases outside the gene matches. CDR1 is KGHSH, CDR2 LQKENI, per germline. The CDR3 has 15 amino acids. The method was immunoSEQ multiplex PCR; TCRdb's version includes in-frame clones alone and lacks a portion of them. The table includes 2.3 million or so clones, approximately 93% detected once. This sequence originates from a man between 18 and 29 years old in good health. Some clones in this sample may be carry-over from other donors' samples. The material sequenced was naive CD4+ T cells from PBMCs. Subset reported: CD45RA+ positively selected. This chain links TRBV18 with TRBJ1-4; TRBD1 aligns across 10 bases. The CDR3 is CASSPTGQGNEKLFF. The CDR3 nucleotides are TGTGCCAGCTCACCGACGGGACAGGGGAATGAAAAACTGTTTTTT. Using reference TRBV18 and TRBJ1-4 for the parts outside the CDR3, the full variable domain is NAGVMQNPRHLVRRRGQEARLRCSPMKGHSHVYWYRQLPEEGLKFMVYLQKENIIDESGMPKERFSAEFPKEGPSILRIQQVVRGDSAAYFCASSPTGQGNEKLFFGSGTQLSVL.